This T cell receptor (beta chain) came from a study of OX40 agonist ivuxolimab in advanced cancers. General observations from the study: With doses of 0.1 to 3.0 mg/kg, CD4+ and CD8+ blood T cells had undergone clonal expansion by week 6. Low normalized T-cell clonal expansion was additionally recorded for some nonresponders.

Worth noting for this clone: Its matching antigen is unknown.

This CDR3 spans 15 amino acids. CDR1 and CDR2 from the germline V gene are LNHDA and SQIVND (reference sequence). The V segment lost 7 bases and the J segment 0 bases; nucleotides outside the gene matches: 4. Clones were sequenced by immunoSEQ multiplex PCR, and TCRdb holds only the in-frame ones, with some missing. The table includes 7,500 to 9,500 clones, around 70% detected once. The sequence was collected from an adult with an advanced solid tumor such as melanoma, head and neck, liver or kidney cancer. Sample: CD4+ or CD8+ T cells sorted from blood, taken in a trial of the OX40 agonist ivuxolimab. The chain couples TRBV19 to TRBJ2-1, with 9 bases aligning to TRBD2. The CDR3 spells CASTFSGSSYNEQFF. As DNA, the CDR3 is TGTGCCAGTACTTTTAGCGGGAGCTCCTACAATGAGCAGTTCTTC.